This is a list of T cell receptor beta chains from one sample in a study of early T cells in non-severe SARS-CoV-2 infection. Using its own MiXCR run on the 5' RACE reads, TCRdb lists one record per CDR3 protein. The sample carries fewer than 70,000 distinct CDR3 sequences, 3.5% to 6% recorded once. Material: whole blood, obtained at baseline. These receptor sequences come from an adult who was a healthcare worker with PCR-confirmed SARS-CoV-2 infection or an uninfected control (not recorded which). The donor label of this sample is uncertain. The CDR3 runs from the conserved cysteine through the conserved F or W. D genes are given only for firm matches. Expanded clones are given a class, and other clones once, few, many or no size at all.

TRBJ2-1,TRBV27,few,TRBD1,TGTGCCAGCAGTATCCAGGGGGTTGAGCAGTTCTTC,CASSIQGVEQFF
TRBJ2-2,TRBV5-6,many,-,TGTGCCAGCAGCTTGAATCCCAGGGATACCGGGGAGCTGTTTTTT,CASSLNPRDTGELFF
TRBJ2-7,TRBV28,many,TRBD1,TGTGCCAGTAAGACAGGGGGCTCCACGTTCTACGAGCAGTACTTC,CASKTGGSTFYEQYF
TRBJ1-3,TRBV15,-,TRBD1,TGTGCCACCAGCAGTCGTCCCGGACAGGCCCACCCCCTCTCTGGAAACACCATATATTTT,CATSSRPGQAHPLSGNTIYF
TRBJ1-2,TRBV6-2/TRBV6-3,many,-,TGTGCCAGCAACGACGACAGCTTCTCTAGTGGCTACACCTTC,CASNDDSFSSGYTF
TRBJ1-2,TRBV12-3/TRBV12-4,many,TRBD1,TGTGCCAGCAGGGACACCGGGACAGGGGATGACTATGGCTACACCTTC,CASRDTGTGDDYGYTF
TRBJ1-2,TRBV27,-,-,TGTGCCAGCAGTTATACAGGGATGAACTATGGCTACACCTTC,CASSYTGMNYGYTF
TRBJ2-7,TRBV11-2,many,-,TGTGCCAGCAGCTTAGATTTGCCCAGATACTACGAGCAGTACTTC,CASSLDLPRYYEQYF
TRBJ1-2,TRBV29-1,-,TRBD1,TGCAGCGTTGAAGATTTAGGGACAGCAAGTGGCTACACCTTC,CSVEDLGTASGYTF
TRBJ2-7,TRBV6-2/TRBV6-3,few,-,TGTGCCAGCAGTTACGCCTCCCGGACAGTATCCTACGAGCAGTACTTC,CASSYASRTVSYEQYF
TRBJ2-1,TRBV10-3,many,-,TGTGCCATCAGTGAGGAAATCCTCGGCCGGAACAATGAGCAGTTCTTC,CAISEEILGRNNEQFF
TRBJ1-1,TRBV12-3/TRBV12-4,-,-,TGTGCCAGCAGTCCCTGGACAGAGGACACTGAAGCTTTCTTT,CASSPWTEDTEAFF
TRBJ2-2,TRBV7-2,-,-,TGTGCCAGCAGCTTTTCGGGACAAAGGTTCGGGGAGCTGTTTTTT,CASSFSGQRFGELFF
TRBJ1-2,TRBV11-2,few,-,TGTGCCAGCAGCTTAGTGGCAGGTTCTAACTATGGCTACACCTTC,CASSLVAGSNYGYTF
TRBJ2-1,TRBV19,-,-,TGTGCCAGTAGTCCCCGGGGCTCATTGGGAAATGAGCAGTTCTTC,CASSPRGSLGNEQFF
TRBJ2-5,TRBV6-2/TRBV6-3,-,-,TGTGCCAGCAGTTACGCGGGGCGCTACCAAGAGACCCAGTACTTC,CASSYAGRYQETQYF
TRBJ2-2,TRBV20-1,many,TRBD2,TGCAGTGCGTCTAGCGGGGGGGACACCGGGGAGCTGTTTTTT,CSASSGGDTGELFF
TRBJ2-7,TRBV4-2,-,-,TGTGCCAGCAGCCAAGATCCGGCTGGGGGTACGGGCTACGAGCAGTACTTC,CASSQDPAGGTGYEQYF
TRBJ2-7,TRBV12-3/TRBV12-4,-,TRBD2,TGTGCCACATCAAACGGGGCGGGAGATTACGAGCAGTACTTC,CATSNGAGDYEQYF
TRBJ2-7,TRBV12-3/TRBV12-4,few,-,TGTGCCAGCAGTTTAAGGTCTACCAGCCCTTACGAGCAGTACTTC,CASSLRSTSPYEQYF
TRBJ2-1,TRBV6-2/TRBV6-3,once,TRBD2,TGTGCCAGTAGCGGGGGCGAGCAGTTCTTC,CASSGGEQFF
TRBJ2-7,TRBV29-1,many,-,TGCAGCGTTGAAGTGGGGCTAGCTTACGAGCAGTACTTC,CSVEVGLAYEQYF
TRBJ2-7,TRBV11-2,many,-,TGTGCCAGCAGCTTAGAGGCAGCCCGACCCTCGGACGAGCAGTACTTC,CASSLEAARPSDEQYF
TRBJ2-7,TRBV5-1,-,TRBD1,TGCGCCAGCAGCTTGAGGGGACAGGGGGCGCGGGAGCAGTACTTC,CASSLRGQGAREQYF
TRBJ2-1,TRBV19,-,TRBD2,TGTGCCAGTAGTTTAGTTGCAGCGGGGGGCCCCAATGAGCAGTTCTTC,CASSLVAAGGPNEQFF
TRBJ1-6,TRBV7-9,many,-,TGTGCCAGCAGCCGTTACCGTGGCGGGTCAGGGTCTTCACCCCTCCACTTT,CASSRYRGGSGSSPLHF
TRBJ1-1,TRBV6-6,many,TRBD1,TGTGCCAGCAGACACACAGGGGGCAAGAACACTGAAGCTTTCTTT,CASRHTGGKNTEAFF
TRBJ2-2,TRBV24-1,-,-,TGTGCCACCAGTGATACGGGACTTCAGTACACCGGGGAGCTGTTTTTT,CATSDTGLQYTGELFF
TRBJ1-1,TRBV7-8,many,-,TGTGCCAGCAGCCTTTACATGAACACTGAAGCTTTCTTT,CASSLYMNTEAFF
TRBJ2-3,TRBV18,few,-,TGTGCCAGCTCCCTCACCATACTGGGGCCAGATACGCAGTATTTT,CASSLTILGPDTQYF
TRBJ2-3,TRBV6-2/TRBV6-3,few,TRBD1,TGTGCCAGCAGTTGGGACAGCTTCACAGATACGCAGTATTTT,CASSWDSFTDTQYF
TRBJ2-7,TRBV3-1,few,TRBD2,TGTGCCAGCAGCCAAGATCGCGGGGGTCCCCTCTACGAGCAGTACTTC,CASSQDRGGPLYEQYF
TRBJ2-7,TRBV28,many,-,TGTGCCAGCAGTTTGGGGGTTAAGCACTACGAGCAGTACTTC,CASSLGVKHYEQYF
TRBJ1-5,TRBV10-3,many,TRBD1,TGTGCCTCTCAGGACAGGGGCGACAATCAGCCCCAGCATTTT,CASQDRGDNQPQHF
TRBJ2-7,TRBV28,-,-,TGTGCCAGCAGTACCTTTACCTACGAGCAGTACTTC,CASSTFTYEQYF
TRBJ1-2,TRBV10-3,-,-,TGTGCCATAACTCCGGTTGGAGGTAACTATGGCTACACCTTC,CAITPVGGNYGYTF
TRBJ2-6,TRBV6-5,few,TRBD1,TGTGCCAGCAGTATGGGACAGCCAAGCTCTGGGGCCAACGTCCTGACTTTC,CASSMGQPSSGANVLTF
TRBJ2-2,TRBV10-3,few,-,TGTGCCATCAGTGAGCCGGGCCGGCAGAACACCGGGGAGCTGTTTTTT,CAISEPGRQNTGELFF
TRBJ1-1,TRBV5-1,-,-,TGCGCCAGCAGCTCGCAGGGAGGTGGTACTGAAGCTTTCTTT,CASSSQGGGTEAFF
TRBJ1-6,TRBV7-2,many,-,TGTGCCAGCAGCTTAGTAGGGGGGGGAACTTATAATTCACCCCTCCACTTT,CASSLVGGGTYNSPLHF
TRBJ1-2,TRBV11-2,many,-,TGTGCCAGCAGCTTAGGGCCCGGATCGGGTGGCTACACCTTC,CASSLGPGSGGYTF
TRBJ1-1,TRBV20-1,many,-,TGCAGTGCTAGAGATAGGTTAGGGAACACTGAAGCTTTCTTT,CSARDRLGNTEAFF
TRBJ2-5,TRBV30,few,-,TGTGCCTGGAGTGTAGGCGGCGGCGAGACCCAGTACTTC,CAWSVGGGETQYF